The clone carrying this TCR beta chain was seen only once. This sample is part of a study of shared clonotypes between healthy human individuals. Data came from immunoSEQ multiplex PCR; TCRdb stores just in-frame clones and leaves some out. The table has about 1.5 million clones, nearly 99% seen once; the top ten hold roughly 0.4%. The clonotype originates from a man under 40 in good health. The sequencing input was naive CD4+ T cells sorted from blood. The subset here: CD45RA+ positively selected.

In DNA form, the CDR3 reads TGCGCCAGCAGCTTGGTGGAGGGGGAGGGCTCCTACGAGCAGTACTTC. Encoded protein: CASSLVEGEGSYEQYF. The chain has TRBV5-1 and TRBJ2-7, with a weak D call TRBD2 (7 bases). V was clipped by 0 bases and J by 0 bases, with 13 bases between them. There are 16 residues in the CDR3. In germline, CDR1 is SGHRS, CDR2 YFSETQ.